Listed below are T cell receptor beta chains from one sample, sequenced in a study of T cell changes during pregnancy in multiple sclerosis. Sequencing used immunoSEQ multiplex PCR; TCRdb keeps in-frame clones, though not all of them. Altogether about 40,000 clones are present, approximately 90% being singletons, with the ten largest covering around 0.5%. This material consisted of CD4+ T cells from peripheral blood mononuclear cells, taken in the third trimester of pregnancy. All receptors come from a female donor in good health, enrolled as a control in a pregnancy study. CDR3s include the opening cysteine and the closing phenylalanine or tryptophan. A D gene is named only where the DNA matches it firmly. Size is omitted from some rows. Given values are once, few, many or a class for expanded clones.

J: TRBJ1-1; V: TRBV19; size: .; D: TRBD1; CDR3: CASRNPSRGDLNTEAFF; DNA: TGTGCCAGTAGGAACCCCTCCAGGGGGGACTTGAACACTGAAGCTTTCTTT
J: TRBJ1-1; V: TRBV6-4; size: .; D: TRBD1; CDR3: CASKMTGNGYTEAFF; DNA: TGTGCCAGCAAGATGACAGGGAACGGGTACACTGAAGCTTTCTTT
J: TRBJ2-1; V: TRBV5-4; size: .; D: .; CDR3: CASSPIGDTHRWIF; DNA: TGTGCCAGCAGCCCCATTGGGGACACCCATCGGTGGATCTTC
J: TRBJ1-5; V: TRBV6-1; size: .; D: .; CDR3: CASSETEWEGRTWPQHF; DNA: TGTGCCAGCAGTGAAACCGAGTGGGAGGGGAGGACGTGGCCCCAGCATTTT
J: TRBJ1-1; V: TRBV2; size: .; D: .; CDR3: CASLKEGEYTEAFF; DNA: TGTGCCAGCCTCAAGGAGGGTGAATATACTGAAGCTTTCTTT
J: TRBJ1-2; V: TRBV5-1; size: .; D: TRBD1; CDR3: CASSWDRNYGYTF; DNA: TGCGCCAGCAGTTGGGACAGGAACTATGGCTACACCTTC
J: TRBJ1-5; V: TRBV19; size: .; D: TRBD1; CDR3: CASSRDRGGNQPQHF; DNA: TGTGCCAGTAGCCGCGACAGGGGAGGGAATCAGCCCCAGCATTTT
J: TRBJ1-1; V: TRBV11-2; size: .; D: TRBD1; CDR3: CASVLQGGHTEAFF; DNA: TGTGCCAGCGTTCTACAGGGGGGTCACACTGAAGCTTTCTTT
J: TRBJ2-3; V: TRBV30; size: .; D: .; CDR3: CAWSSGGTDTQYF; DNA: TGTGCCTGGAGTTCGGGTGGGACAGATACGCAGTATTTT
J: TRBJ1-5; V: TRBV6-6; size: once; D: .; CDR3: CASRPETGISNQPQHF; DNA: TGTGCCAGCAGACCCGAGACAGGAATTAGCAATCAGCCCCAGCATTTT
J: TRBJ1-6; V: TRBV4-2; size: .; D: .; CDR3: CASSPGPGVNSPLHF; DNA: TGTGCCAGCAGCCCCGGGCCGGGGGTTAATTCACCCCTCCACTTT
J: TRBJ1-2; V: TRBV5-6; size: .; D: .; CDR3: CASSFSRGAGYTF; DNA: TGTGCCAGCAGCTTCAGCAGGGGCGCTGGCTACACCTTC
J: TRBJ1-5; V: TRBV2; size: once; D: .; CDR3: CASSPTGFNQPQHF; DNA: TGTGCCAGCAGTCCTACAGGGTTCAATCAGCCCCAGCATTTT
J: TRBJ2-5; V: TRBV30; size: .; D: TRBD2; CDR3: CAWSVGTTRYQETQYF; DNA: TGTGCCTGGAGTGTGGGGACTACCCGTTATCAAGAGACCCAGTACTTC
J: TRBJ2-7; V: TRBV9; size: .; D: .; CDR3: CASGGGTYYEQYF; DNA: TGTGCCAGCGGGGGCGGTACTTACTACGAGCAGTACTTC
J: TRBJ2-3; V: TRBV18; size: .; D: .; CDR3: CASSPPSKALVTQYF; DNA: TGTGCCAGCTCACCCCCCTCAAAAGCACTTGTTACGCAGTATTTT
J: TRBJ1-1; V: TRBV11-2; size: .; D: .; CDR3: CASSFQGLWTEAFF; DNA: TGTGCCAGCAGCTTCCAGGGGTTGTGGACTGAAGCTTTCTTT
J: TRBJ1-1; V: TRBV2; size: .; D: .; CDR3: CASRQGRMNTEAFF; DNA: TGTGCCAGCAGACAGGGTAGGATGAACACTGAAGCTTTCTTT
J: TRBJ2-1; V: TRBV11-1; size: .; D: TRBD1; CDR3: CASSGGQGHYNEQFF; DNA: TGTGCCAGCAGCGGTGGACAGGGCCACTACAATGAGCAGTTCTTC
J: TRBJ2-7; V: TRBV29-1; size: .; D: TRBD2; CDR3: CSAKLAGVYEQYF; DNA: TGCAGCGCAAAACTAGCGGGGGTTTACGAGCAGTACTTC
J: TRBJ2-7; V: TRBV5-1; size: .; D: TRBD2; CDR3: CASSLELAGVYSYSYEQYF; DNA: TGCGCCAGCAGCTTGGAGTTAGCGGGGGTATACTCCTACTCCTACGAGCAGTACTTC
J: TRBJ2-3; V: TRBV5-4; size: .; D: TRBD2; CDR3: CASSLKAGGSTDTQYF; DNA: TGTGCCAGCAGCTTGAAAGCGGGGGGCAGCACAGATACGCAGTATTTT
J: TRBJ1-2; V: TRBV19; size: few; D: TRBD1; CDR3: CASSLGQASGYGYTF; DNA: TGTGCCAGTAGTCTCGGACAGGCGTCTGGCTATGGCTACACCTTC
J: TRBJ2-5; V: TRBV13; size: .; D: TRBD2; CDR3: CASSSPSGLAVQETQYF; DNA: TGTGCCAGCAGCTCACCCTCTGGACTAGCGGTTCAAGAGACCCAGTACTTC
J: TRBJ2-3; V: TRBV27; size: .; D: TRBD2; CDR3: CASSPLLAGYTQYF; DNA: TGTGCCAGCAGTCCCCTACTAGCGGGGTATACGCAGTATTTT
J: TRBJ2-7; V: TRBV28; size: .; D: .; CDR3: CASSWMSEQYF; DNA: TGTGCCAGCAGTTGGATGAGCGAGCAGTACTTC
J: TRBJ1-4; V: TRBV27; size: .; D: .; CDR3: CASSLIRGGEKLFF; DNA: TGTGCCAGCAGTTTAATTCGGGGAGGTGAAAAACTGTTTTTT
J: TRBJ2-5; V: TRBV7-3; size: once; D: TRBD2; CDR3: CASSLAGTQETQYF; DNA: TGTGCCAGCAGCCTAGCGGGGACACAAGAGACCCAGTACTTC
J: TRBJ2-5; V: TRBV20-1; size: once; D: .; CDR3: CSASGSETQYF; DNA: TGCAGTGCTAGCGGGAGTGAGACCCAGTACTTC
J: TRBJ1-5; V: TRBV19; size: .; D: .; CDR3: CASSIEGDQPQHF; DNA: TGTGCCAGTAGTATAGAAGGGGATCAGCCCCAGCATTTT
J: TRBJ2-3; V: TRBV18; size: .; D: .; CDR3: CASSVDVSDTQYF; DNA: TGTGCCAGCTCGGTAGATGTTTCAGATACGCAGTATTTT
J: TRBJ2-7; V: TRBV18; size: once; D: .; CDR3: CASSQTGGTYEQYF; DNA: TGTGCCAGCTCACAGACAGGAGGAACCTACGAGCAGTACTTC
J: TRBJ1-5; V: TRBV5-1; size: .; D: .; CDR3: CASSLDGQYSNQPQHF; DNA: TGCGCCAGCAGCTTGGACGGACAGTATAGCAATCAGCCCCAGCATTTT
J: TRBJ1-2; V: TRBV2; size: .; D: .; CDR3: CASSETLTANYGYTF; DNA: TGTGCCAGCAGCGAGACCTTGACAGCTAACTATGGCTACACCTTC
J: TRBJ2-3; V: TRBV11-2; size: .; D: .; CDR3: CASSLALTDTQYF; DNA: TGTGCCAGCAGCTTAGCTCTCACAGATACGCAGTATTTT